The clone carrying this T cell receptor (beta chain) has at least ten counts. V shed 8 bases and J 6 bases; nucleotides not matched to a gene: 6. Germline V gene data show CDR1 as SQVTM and CDR2 as ANQGSEA. The CDR3 loop spans 11 amino acids. The sample comes from a study of T cells in Graves' hyperthyroidism and ophthalmopathy. TCR beta CDR3 sequences were amplified from RNA transcripts. TCR CDR3 underwent first-round RT-PCR with the HTBI primer set. TCRdb processed the multiplex PCR reads anew with MiXCR; each CDR3 protein has one entry. This sample carries about 510,000 distinct CDR3 sequences, approximately 14% of them seen once, and the ten largest clones take more than 11%.

The TCR was taken from a middle-aged woman with Graves' hyperthyroidism. The chain links TRBV29-1 to TRBJ2-7; 8 bases align to TRBD1. The sample consisted of blood. The CDR3 DNA reads TGCAGCTACGGACAGGGCGGCGAGCAGTACTTC. Translation: CSYGQGGEQYF.